The 10 T cell receptor beta chains below all came from one sample that was sequenced in a study of blood T cell repertoires in COVID-19. Measured with immunoSEQ multiplex PCR; TCRdb has only the in-frame clones, and not every one. This table has under 85,000 clones, approximately 87% appearing once. Sequenced material: peripheral blood. Every receptor here comes from a man aged 80 or over in a cohort sampled during active COVID-19.

This clone was seen a handful of times. The rearrangement links TRBV3-1 (or the pseudogene TRBV3-2) to TRBJ2-3; 13 positions agree with TRBD2. The CDR3 extends over 18 amino acids. V trimming: 1 base; J trimming: 0 bases; junction bases outside the gene matches: 4. Per the germline V gene, CDR1 is LGHDT and CDR2 is YNNKEL (reference sequence). CDR3: CASSQGLTSGGSTDTQYF. As DNA, the CDR3 is TGTGCCAGCAGCCAAGGTCTGACTAGCGGGGGGAGCACAGATACGCAGTATTTT.

The chain is built from TRBV9 and TRBJ2-1; tentatively, D is TRBD2 (5 bases). Trimming took 3 bases from V and 8 from J, leaving 15 bases between them. The CDR3 runs to 14 residues. CDR1 is SGDLS and CDR2 is YYNGEE in the germline V gene. As DNA, the CDR3 is TGTGCCAGCAGCGGGAGGACGGCGGGCGATGAGCAGTTCTTC. This codes for CASSGRTAGDEQFF.

The rearrangement joins TRBV6-2 or TRBV6-3 to TRBJ2-3, with 7 bases aligning to TRBD2. CDR1 MNHEY and CDR2 SVGEGT come from the germline V gene. CDR3 size: 16 residues. V lost 2 bases, J lost 2 bases, and 7 bases stayed unmatched. The CDR3, as DNA: TGTGCCAGCAGTTACGGTGCGGGGGAGAACACAGATACGCAGTATTTT. It translates to CASSYGAGENTDTQYF.

This clone was found once. This chain links TRBV2 with TRBJ2-5; D gene ambiguous. Trimming took 7 bases from V and 2 from J, leaving 11 bases between them. The CDR3 runs to 13 residues. The germline gives CDR1 SNHLY, CDR2 FYNNEI. CDR3 DNA: TGTGCCAGCATTCGGAGTCAACAAGAGACCCAGTACTTC. It specifies CASIRSQQETQYF.

The genes are TRBV2 and TRBJ2-7; D is perhaps TRBD1 (6 bases). Germline CDR1 and CDR2: SNHLY and FYNNEI. The CDR3 loop spans 14 amino acids. With 1 base removed from V and 4 bases from J, the gap between germline ends came to 11 bases. CDR3: CASSEEQGLYEQYF. The CDR3 region has the DNA TGTGCCAGCAGTGAAGAACAGGGCCTGTACGAGCAGTACTTC.

V is TRBV5-1 and J is TRBJ1-3; 7 positions match TRBD1. Germline V gene lookup returns CDR1 SGHRS and CDR2 YFSETQ. The CDR3 totals 15 residues. The junction had 3 bases not matched to a gene; V was cut back by 3 bases and J by 0 bases. The CDR3 here is CASSSTGLSGNTIYF. CDR3 in DNA: TGCGCCAGCAGCTCGACAGGGCTCTCTGGAAACACCATATATTTT.

J is TRBJ2-7 and V is TRBV6-1; 7 nucleotides align to TRBD1. After removal of 3 bases from V and 6 bases from J, the junction contained 14 bases not matched to a gene. Germline assignment: CDR1 MNHNS and CDR2 SASEGT. There are 16 residues in the CDR3. In nucleotides, the CDR3 is TGTGCCAGCAGTGACCCCTCAAGGACAGGTAATGGCGAGCAGTACTTC. It yields the protein CASSDPSRTGNGEQYF.

This chain links TRBV19 with TRBJ2-3, with TRBD2 identical over 7 bases. V lost 6 bases, J lost 0 bases, and 9 bases stayed unmatched. The germline V gene has CDR1 LNHDA and CDR2 SQIVND (reference sequence). CDR3 length equals 16 residues. The CDR3 reads CASSRGGGRSTDTQYF. CDR3 DNA sequence: TGTGCCAGTAGCCGTGGGGGGGGACGTAGCACAGATACGCAGTATTTT. The whole variable domain, filled in from reference TRBV19 and TRBJ2-3, reads DGGITQSPKYLFRKEGQNVTLSCEQNLNHDAMYWYRQDPGQGLRLIYYSQIVNDFQKGDIAEGYSVSREKKESFPLTVTSAQKNPTAFYLCASSRGGGRSTDTQYFGPGTRLTVL.

The rearrangement links TRBV6-4 to TRBJ2-3, with TRBD2 matching 10 bases. The CDR3 covers 16 residues. Germline V CDR1 and CDR2: MRHNA, SNTAGT. V lost 4 bases and J lost 5; bases outside the gene matches: 9. CDR3 sequence (DNA): TGTGCCAGCAGTGCCCCAGCGGGGGGGCCTGAAGATACGCAGTATTTT. Its translation is CASSAPAGGPEDTQYF.

The chain employs TRBV7-9 and TRBJ1-1, with D maybe TRBD1 (5 bases). V was shortened by 2 bases and J by 5 bases, with 15 bases between the two germline ends. Germline values: CDR1 SEHNR, CDR2 FQNEAQ (reference sequence). There are 15 residues in the CDR3. The CDR3 DNA is TGTGCCAGCAGCTTATCTGGGGGGAGGAAGACTGAAGCTTTCTTT. Amino acid sequence: CASSLSGGRKTEAFF.